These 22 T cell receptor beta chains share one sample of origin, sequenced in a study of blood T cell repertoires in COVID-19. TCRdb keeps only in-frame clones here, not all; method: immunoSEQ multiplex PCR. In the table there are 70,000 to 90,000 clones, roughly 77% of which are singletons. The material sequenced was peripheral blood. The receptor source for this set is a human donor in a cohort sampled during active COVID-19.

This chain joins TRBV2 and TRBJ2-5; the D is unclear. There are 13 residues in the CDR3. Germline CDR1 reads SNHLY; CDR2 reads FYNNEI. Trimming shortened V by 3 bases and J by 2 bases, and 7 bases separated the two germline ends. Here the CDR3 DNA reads TGTGCCAGCAGTGATGTTCTTCAAGAGACCCAGTACTTC. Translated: CASSDVLQETQYF.

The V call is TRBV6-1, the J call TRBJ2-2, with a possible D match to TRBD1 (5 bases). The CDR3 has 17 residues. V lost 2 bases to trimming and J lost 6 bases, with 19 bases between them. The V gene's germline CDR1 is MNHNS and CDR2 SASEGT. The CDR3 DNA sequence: TGTGCCAGCAGTGAAATGCTAGGGGCCCGCCTGGCCGGGGAGCTGTTTTTT. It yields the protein CASSEMLGARLAGELFF.

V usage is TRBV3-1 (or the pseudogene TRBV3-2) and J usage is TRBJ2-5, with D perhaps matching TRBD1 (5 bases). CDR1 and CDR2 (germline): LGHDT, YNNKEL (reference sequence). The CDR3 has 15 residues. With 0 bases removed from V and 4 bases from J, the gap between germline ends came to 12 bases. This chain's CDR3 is CASSQDWAGPETQYF. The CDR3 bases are TGTGCCAGCAGCCAAGATTGGGCAGGGCCAGAGACCCAGTACTTC.

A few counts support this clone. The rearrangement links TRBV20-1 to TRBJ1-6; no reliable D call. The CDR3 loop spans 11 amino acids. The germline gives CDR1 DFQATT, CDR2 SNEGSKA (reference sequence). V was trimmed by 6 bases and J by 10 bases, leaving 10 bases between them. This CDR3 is CSAAGPSPLHF. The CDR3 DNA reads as TGCAGTGCCGCGGGCCCCTCACCCCTCCACTTT.

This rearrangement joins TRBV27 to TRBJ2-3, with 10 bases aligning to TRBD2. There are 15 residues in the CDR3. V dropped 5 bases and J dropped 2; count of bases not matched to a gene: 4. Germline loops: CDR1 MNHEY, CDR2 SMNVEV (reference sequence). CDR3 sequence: CASSLTSGNTDTQYF. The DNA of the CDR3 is TGTGCCAGCAGTCTAACTAGCGGGAACACAGATACGCAGTATTTT.

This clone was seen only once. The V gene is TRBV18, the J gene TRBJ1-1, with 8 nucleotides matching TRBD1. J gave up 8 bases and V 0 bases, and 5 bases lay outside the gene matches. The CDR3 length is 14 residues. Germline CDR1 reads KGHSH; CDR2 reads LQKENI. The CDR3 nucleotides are TGTGCCAGCTCACCACCTATAGGGACAGGCGAAGCTTTCTTT. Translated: CASSPPIGTGEAFF.

The CDR3 bases are TGTGCCAGCAGTTTCTCGCGTAATACGGCTTTCTTT. The encoded protein is CASSFSRNTAFF. The chain uses TRBV6-5 and TRBJ1-1; D not certain. Trimming removed 4 bases from V and 11 bases from J, with 14 bases in between. The CDR3 contains 12 residues. Germline V gene data show CDR1 as MNHEY and CDR2 as SVGAGI.

The CDR3 sequence is CASSYSKRGRTDTQYF. Here the CDR3 DNA reads TGTGCCAGCAGTTACTCGAAGCGGGGCCGCACAGATACGCAGTATTTT. This chain links TRBV6-5 with TRBJ2-3; the match to TRBD2 covers 7 bases. There are 16 residues in the CDR3. CDR1 is MNHEY and CDR2 is SVGAGI in the germline V gene. The V segment lost 0 bases and the J segment 1 base; nucleotides outside the gene matches: 4.

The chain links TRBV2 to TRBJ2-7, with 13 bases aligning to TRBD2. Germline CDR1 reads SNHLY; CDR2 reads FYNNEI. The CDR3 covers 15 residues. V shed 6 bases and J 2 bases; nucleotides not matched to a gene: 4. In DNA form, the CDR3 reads TGTGCCAGCAGCCTCGGACTAGCGGGGGCCTACGAGCAGTACTTC. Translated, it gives CASSLGLAGAYEQYF.

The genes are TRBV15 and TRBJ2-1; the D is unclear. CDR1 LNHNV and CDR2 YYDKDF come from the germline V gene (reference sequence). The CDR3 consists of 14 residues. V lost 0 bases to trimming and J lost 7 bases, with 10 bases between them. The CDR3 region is CATSRDSFGNEQFF. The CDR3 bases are TGTGCCACCAGCAGAGACAGCTTCGGGAATGAGCAGTTCTTC.

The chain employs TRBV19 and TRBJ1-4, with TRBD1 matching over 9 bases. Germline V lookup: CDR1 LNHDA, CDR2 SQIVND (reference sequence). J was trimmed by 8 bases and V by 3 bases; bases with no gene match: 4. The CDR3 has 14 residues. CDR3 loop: CASSMRTGEEKLFF. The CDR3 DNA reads TGTGCCAGTAGTATGAGGACAGGGGAGGAAAAACTGTTTTTT.

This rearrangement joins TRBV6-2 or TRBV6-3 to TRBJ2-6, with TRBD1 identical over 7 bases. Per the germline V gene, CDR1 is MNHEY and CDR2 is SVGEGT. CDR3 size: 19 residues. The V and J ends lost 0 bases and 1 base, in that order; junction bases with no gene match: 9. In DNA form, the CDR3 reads TGTGCCAGCAGTTACTCGTTGGCAGGGGGAAAATCTGGGGCCAACGTCCTGACTTTC. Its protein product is CASSYSLAGGKSGANVLTF.

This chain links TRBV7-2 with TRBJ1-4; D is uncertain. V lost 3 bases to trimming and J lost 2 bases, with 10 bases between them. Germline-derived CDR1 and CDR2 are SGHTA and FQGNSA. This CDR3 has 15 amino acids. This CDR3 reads CASSFGVGTNEKLFF. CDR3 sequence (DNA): TGTGCCAGCAGCTTCGGGGTCGGGACTAATGAAAAACTGTTTTTT.

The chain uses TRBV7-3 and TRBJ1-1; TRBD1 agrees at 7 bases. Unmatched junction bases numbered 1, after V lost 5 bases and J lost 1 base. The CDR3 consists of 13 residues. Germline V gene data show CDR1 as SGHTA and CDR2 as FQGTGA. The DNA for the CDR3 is TGTGCCAGCAGCCGGGACAGGAACACTGAAGCTTTCTTT. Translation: CASSRDRNTEAFF.

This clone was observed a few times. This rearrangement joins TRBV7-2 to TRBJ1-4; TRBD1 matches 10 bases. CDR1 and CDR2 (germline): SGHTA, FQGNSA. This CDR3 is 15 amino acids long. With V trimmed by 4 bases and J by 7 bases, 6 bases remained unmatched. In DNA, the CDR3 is TGTGCCAGCAGCTCGGGCCGGGACAGGGGTGAAAAACTGTTTTTT. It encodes CASSSGRDRGEKLFF. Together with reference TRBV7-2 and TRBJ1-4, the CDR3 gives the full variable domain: GAGVSQSPSNKVTEKGKDVELRCDPISGHTALYWYRQSLGQGLEFLIYFQGNSAPDKSGLPSDRFSAERTGGSVSTLTIQRTQQEDSAVYLCASSSGRDRGEKLFFGSGTQLSVL.

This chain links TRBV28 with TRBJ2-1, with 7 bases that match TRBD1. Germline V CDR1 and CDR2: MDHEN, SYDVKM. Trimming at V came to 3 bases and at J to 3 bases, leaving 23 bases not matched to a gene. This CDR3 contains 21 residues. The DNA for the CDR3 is TGTGCCAGCAGTTTCGGGACAGTATCGGTTCCGCCCAACCTCCGCTACAATGAGCAGTTCTTC. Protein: CASSFGTVSVPPNLRYNEQFF.

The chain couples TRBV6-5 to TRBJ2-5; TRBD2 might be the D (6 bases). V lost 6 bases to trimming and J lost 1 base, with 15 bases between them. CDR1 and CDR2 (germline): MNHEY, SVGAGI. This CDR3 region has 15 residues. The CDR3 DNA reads TGTGCCAGCAGCCGGAGGGCGGGACTCCAAGAGACCCAGTACTTC. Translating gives CASSRRAGLQETQYF.

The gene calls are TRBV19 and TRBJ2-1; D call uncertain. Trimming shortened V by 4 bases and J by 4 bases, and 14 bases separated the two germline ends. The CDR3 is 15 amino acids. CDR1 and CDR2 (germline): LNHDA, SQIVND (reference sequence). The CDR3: CASSKTPRLYNEQFF. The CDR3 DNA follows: TGTGCCAGTAGTAAAACCCCCAGGCTGTACAATGAGCAGTTCTTC.

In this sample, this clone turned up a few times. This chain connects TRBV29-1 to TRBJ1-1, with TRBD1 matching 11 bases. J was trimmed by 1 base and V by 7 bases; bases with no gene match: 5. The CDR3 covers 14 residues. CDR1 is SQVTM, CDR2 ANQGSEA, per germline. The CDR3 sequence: CSAGQGAQNTEAFF. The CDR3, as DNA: TGCAGCGCCGGACAGGGGGCGCAGAACACTGAAGCTTTCTTT.

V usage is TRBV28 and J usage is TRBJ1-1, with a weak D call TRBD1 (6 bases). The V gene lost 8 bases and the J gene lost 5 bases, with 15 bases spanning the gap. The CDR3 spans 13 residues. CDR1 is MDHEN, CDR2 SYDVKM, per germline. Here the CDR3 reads CASVGGVGTEAFF. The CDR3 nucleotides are TGTGCCAGCGTAGGGGGAGTCGGGACTGAAGCTTTCTTT.

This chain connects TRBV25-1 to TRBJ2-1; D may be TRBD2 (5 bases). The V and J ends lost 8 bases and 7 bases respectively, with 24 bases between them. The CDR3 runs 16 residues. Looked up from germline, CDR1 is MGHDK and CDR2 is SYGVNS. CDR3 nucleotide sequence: TGTGCCAGCGAAGGGTTCATGGAGGAGGTTCATAATGAGCAGTTCTTC. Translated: CASEGFMEEVHNEQFF.

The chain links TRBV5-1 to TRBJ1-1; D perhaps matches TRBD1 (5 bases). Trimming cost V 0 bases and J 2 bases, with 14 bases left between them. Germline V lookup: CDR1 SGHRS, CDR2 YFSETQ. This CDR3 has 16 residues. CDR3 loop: CASSLEGLQGNTEAFF. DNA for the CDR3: TGCGCCAGCAGCTTGGAAGGGCTGCAGGGAAACACTGAAGCTTTCTTT. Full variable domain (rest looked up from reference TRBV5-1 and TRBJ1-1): KAGVTQTPRYLIKTRGQQVTLSCSPISGHRSVSWYQQTPGQGLQFLFEYFSETQRNKGNFPGRFSGRQFSNSRSEMNVSTLELGDSALYLCASSLEGLQGNTEAFFGQGTRLTVV.